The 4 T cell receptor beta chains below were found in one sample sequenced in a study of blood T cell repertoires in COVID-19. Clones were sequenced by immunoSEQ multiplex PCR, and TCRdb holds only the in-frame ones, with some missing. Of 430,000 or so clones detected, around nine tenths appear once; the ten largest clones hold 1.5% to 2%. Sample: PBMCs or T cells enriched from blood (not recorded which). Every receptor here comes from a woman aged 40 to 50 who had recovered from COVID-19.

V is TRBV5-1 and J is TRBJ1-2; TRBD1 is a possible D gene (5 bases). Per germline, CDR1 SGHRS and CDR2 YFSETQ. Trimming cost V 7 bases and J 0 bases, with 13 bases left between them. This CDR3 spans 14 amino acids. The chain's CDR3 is CASGGGGTNYGYTF. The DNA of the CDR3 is TGCGCCAGCGGTGGGGGGGGAACTAACTATGGCTACACCTTC.

This CDR3 reads CASSENMVGHYGYTF. The CDR3 DNA is TGTGCCAGCAGTGAAAATATGGTCGGTCACTATGGCTACACCTTC. The chain uses TRBV2 and TRBJ1-2; D is undetermined. V gave up 2 bases and J gave up 3 bases, with 13 bases separating them. The CDR3 contains 15 residues. CDR1 is SNHLY, CDR2 FYNNEI, per germline.

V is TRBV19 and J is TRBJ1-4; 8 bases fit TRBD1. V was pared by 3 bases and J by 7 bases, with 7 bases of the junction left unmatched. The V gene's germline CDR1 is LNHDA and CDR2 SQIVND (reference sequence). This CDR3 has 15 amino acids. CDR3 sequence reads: CASSIGQGTGEKLFF. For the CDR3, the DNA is TGTGCCAGTAGTATCGGACAGGGCACGGGTGAAAAACTGTTTTTT.

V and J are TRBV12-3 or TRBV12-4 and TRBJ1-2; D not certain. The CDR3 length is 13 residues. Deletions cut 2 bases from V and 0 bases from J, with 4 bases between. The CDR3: CASSLLPNYGYTF. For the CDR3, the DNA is TGTGCCAGCAGTTTACTCCCTAACTATGGCTACACCTTC.